The 14 T cell receptor beta chains below come from one sample, sequenced in a study of cytomegalovirus exposure and HLA in healthy donors. The PCR used 60 Vbeta and 13 Jbeta primers. TCRdb keeps only in-frame clones here, not all; method: immunoSEQ multiplex PCR. The sample lists approximately 220,000 clones, roughly 80% occurring once. Sequencing was done on a sample of PBMCs. These receptors all stem from a man aged 30 to 39 in good health and CMV-seronegative.

The CDR3 here is CASSFSDESGTQYF. CDR3 coding DNA: TGTGCCAGCAGTTTTAGCGACGAGAGCGGTACGCAGTATTTT. The chain combines TRBV28 with TRBJ2-3, with a tentative D call TRBD2 (5 bases). Trimming removed 3 bases at V and 8 bases at J, with 15 bases between. The CDR3 is made up of 14 amino acids. Germline V gives CDR1 MDHEN, CDR2 SYDVKM.

The genes are TRBV6-5 and TRBJ1-3; no clear D gene. Germline-derived CDR1 and CDR2 are MNHEY and SVGAGI. The germline V and J ends were trimmed by 3 bases and 4 bases, with 13 bases remaining between them. CDR3 size: 15 residues. The CDR3, as DNA: TGTGCCAGCAGTTATTCGCTTACGGGGGGAAACACCATATATTTT. Translating gives CASSYSLTGGNTIYF.

The chain links TRBV6-1 to TRBJ1-2; 8 positions match TRBD1. CDR1 and CDR2 from the germline V gene are MNHNS and SASEGT. This CDR3 is built from 13 residues. The trim removed 7 bases at V and 3 bases at J, leaving 4 bases unmatched. The CDR3 sequence: CASNLQGDYGYTF. CDR3 DNA sequence: TGTGCCAGCAACCTACAGGGGGACTATGGCTACACCTTC.

The V call is TRBV7-2, the J call TRBJ1-6, with unresolved D. The germline gives CDR1 SGHTA, CDR2 FQGNSA. The V gene lost 4 bases and the J gene lost 10 bases, with 11 bases spanning the gap. This CDR3 comprises 13 residues. The chain's CDR3 is CASSSSVGSPLHF. The CDR3 DNA reads TGTGCCAGCAGCTCCAGTGTGGGCTCACCCCTCCACTTT.

This sequence joins TRBV27 and TRBJ2-7; D remains ambiguous. V dropped 5 bases and J dropped 7 bases, with 15 bases sitting between them. The CDR3 spans 13 residues. CDR1 is MNHEY, CDR2 SMNVEV, per germline (reference sequence). The CDR3 region is CASSPSPSGEQYF. In DNA, the CDR3 is TGTGCCAGCAGTCCGTCCCCCTCCGGGGAGCAGTACTTC.

The rearrangement uses TRBV28 and TRBJ1-1; possibly TRBD1 for D (6 bases). The germline gives CDR1 MDHEN, CDR2 SYDVKM. The CDR3 loop spans 16 amino acids. The V end lost 5 bases, the J end lost 1 base, and 17 bases lay between the germline ends. CDR3 DNA: TGTGCCAGCAGTAGAGACAGGCCCCAAAAGAACACTGAAGCTTTCTTT. Protein product: CASSRDRPQKNTEAFF.

About this clone itself: One junction end disagrees with the germline gene, perhaps due to a read error. J is TRBJ2-7 and V is TRBV6-6, with D possibly matching TRBD1 (5 bases). The length of the CDR3 is 15 residues. The germline CDR1 and CDR2 sequences are MNHNY and SVGAGI (reference sequence). CDR3 DNA: TGTGCCAGCGGTTACGGCAGGGCGGCGTCCTACGAGCAGTACTTC. This codes for CASGYGRAASYEQYF.

This rearrangement joins TRBV28 to TRBJ2-5; D call uncertain. CDR3 size: 11 residues. Germline V lookup: CDR1 MDHEN, CDR2 SYDVKM. Between the trimmed V and J ends, which lost 3 bases and 9 bases, there was a span of 8 bases. CDR3 sequence (DNA): TGTGCCAGCAGTTTGGAGTTGGCCCAGTACTTC. It encodes CASSLELAQYF.

This clone showed up just a few times. This rearrangement joins TRBV7-8 to TRBJ2-7; D not certain. Looked up from germline, CDR1 is SGHVS and CDR2 is FQNEAQ. There are 11 residues in the CDR3. V dropped 5 bases and J dropped 5 bases, with 7 bases sitting between them. The CDR3 bases are TGTGCCAGCAGCCAGGAACACGAGCAGTACTTC. Protein product: CASSQEHEQYF.

This clone has a single count. The J gene is TRBJ1-4, the V gene TRBV7-9, with D possibly being TRBD1 (5 bases). Germline CDR1 reads SEHNR; CDR2 reads FQNEAQ (reference sequence). V lost 5 bases and J lost 0, with 22 bases in between. The CDR3 consists of 19 residues. CDR3 residues: CASSRPLADSGPTNEKLFF. The CDR3 DNA reads TGTGCCAGCAGCCGTCCCCTCGCCGACAGTGGTCCAACTAATGAAAAACTGTTTTTT.

This chain links TRBV19 with TRBJ2-1, with 9 nucleotides matching TRBD1. The CDR3 length is 12 residues. In germline, CDR1 is LNHDA, CDR2 SQIVND (reference sequence). Germline trimming cut 5 bases from V and 8 bases from J; bases unmatched to any gene: 1. The CDR3: CASSGTGHEQFF. In DNA, the CDR3 is TGTGCCAGTAGTGGGACAGGGCATGAGCAGTTCTTC.

V is TRBV29-1 and J is TRBJ2-7, with 8 bases lining up with TRBD1. Germline V gene lookup returns CDR1 SQVTM and CDR2 ANQGSEA. This CDR3 is built from 16 residues. Trimming cost V 2 bases and J 1 base; bases outside gene matches: 10. The CDR3 region has the DNA TGCAGCGTTGAACAAAGCGAGACAGGGGTTTCCTACGAGCAGTACTTC. Protein: CSVEQSETGVSYEQYF.

This chain uses TRBV25-1 with TRBJ2-2, with 9 bases lining up with TRBD2. The CDR3 covers 17 residues. CDR1 and CDR2 from the germline V gene are MGHDK and SYGVNS. Unmatched junction bases numbered 5, after V lost 1 base and J lost 2 bases. The CDR3 protein is CASSESGLARNTGELFF. The CDR3 nucleotides read TGTGCCAGCAGTGAATCTGGACTAGCGCGTAACACCGGGGAGCTGTTTTTT.

The rearrangement links TRBV6-5 to TRBJ1-1; the D is unclear. The length of the CDR3 is 15 residues. Germline CDR1 and CDR2: MNHEY and SVGAGI. Trimming removed 2 bases at V and 1 base at J, with 11 bases between. The CDR3 region is CASSYRRPRNTEAFF. DNA for the CDR3: TGTGCCAGCAGTTACCGGAGACCGAGGAACACTGAAGCTTTCTTT.